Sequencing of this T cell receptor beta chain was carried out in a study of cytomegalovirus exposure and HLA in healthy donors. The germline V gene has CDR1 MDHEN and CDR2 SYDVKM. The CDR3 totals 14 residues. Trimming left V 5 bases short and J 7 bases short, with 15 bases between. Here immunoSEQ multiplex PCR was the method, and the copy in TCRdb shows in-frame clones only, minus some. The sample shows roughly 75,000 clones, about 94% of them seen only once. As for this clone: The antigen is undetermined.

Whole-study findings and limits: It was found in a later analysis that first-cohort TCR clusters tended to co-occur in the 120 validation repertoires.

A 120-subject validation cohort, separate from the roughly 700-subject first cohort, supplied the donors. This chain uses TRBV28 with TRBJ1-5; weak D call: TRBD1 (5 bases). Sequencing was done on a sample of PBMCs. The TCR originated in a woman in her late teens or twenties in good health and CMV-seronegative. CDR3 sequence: CASSASGGSQPQHF. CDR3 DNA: TGTGCCAGCAGTGCCTCGGGGGGATCGCAGCCCCAGCATTTT.